One sample yielded the 9 T cell receptor beta chains listed below, sequenced in a study of blood T cells in healthy people across ages. Next came a second PCR, run for about 7 to 12 cycles, which used a sample-barcoded 5' primer along with a J-beta primer mix. Each CDR3 protein gets one entry after TCRdb re-called the 5' RACE reads with MiXCR. Here the sample spans around 1,500,000 distinct CDR3 sequences, about 43% being singletons. The sequencing input was blood. These receptors originate from a woman under 30 in good health.

This clonotype was found a few times. The chain employs TRBV6-1 and TRBJ2-7, with D tentatively TRBD2 (5 bases). Germline CDR1 and CDR2: MNHNS and SASEGT. The CDR3 contains 12 residues. V was shortened by 9 bases and J by 3 bases, with 12 bases between the two germline ends. The CDR3 nucleotides read TGTGCCAGGGAGGCAGTAAACTACGAGCAGTACTTC. Residues: CAREAVNYEQYF.

In its sample, this clonotype was seen a few times. The V gene is TRBV10-3, the J gene TRBJ2-5, with TRBD2 identical over 11 bases. With 2 bases clipped from V and 1 base from J, the junction kept 3 bases outside the gene matches. CDR1 is ENHRY, CDR2 SYGVKD, per germline. The CDR3 extends over 16 amino acids. The CDR3 spells CAISEPTSGGQETQYF. The CDR3 nucleotides read TGTGCCATCAGTGAGCCAACTAGCGGGGGCCAAGAGACCCAGTACTTC.

The chain is built from TRBV12-3 or TRBV12-4 and TRBJ1-2; D ambiguous. The CDR3 spans 12 residues. V lost 4 bases, J lost 8 bases, and 11 bases lay in between. This chain's CDR3 is CASSYRECGYTF. CDR3 sequence (DNA): TGTGCCAGCAGTTACCGGGAGTGCGGCTACACCTTC.

V gene TRBV6-1 combines with J gene TRBJ1-1; D unresolved. This CDR3 has 14 amino acids. The germline gives CDR1 MNHNS, CDR2 SASEGT. V shed 4 bases and J shed 7 bases, with 16 bases lying between them. CDR3 loop: CASSGESWQFEAFF. CDR3 coding DNA: TGTGCCAGCAGTGGAGAGTCCTGGCAGTTTGAAGCTTTCTTT.

This clonotype was observed a handful of times. A clone one base away is much larger, so this may be a read error. This chain links TRBV10-3 with TRBJ2-1, with 14 nucleotides matching TRBD2. This CDR3 has 13 residues. Germline CDR1 is ENHRY and CDR2 is SYGVKD. The trim removed 10 bases at V and 7 bases at J, leaving 3 bases unmatched. In nucleotides, the CDR3 is TGTGCCACCAGGACTAGCGGGGGGAATGAGCAGTTCTTC. Residues: CATRTSGGNEQFF.

The V call is TRBV20-1, the J call TRBJ2-7; TRBD2 agrees at 14 bases. The J segment lost 0 bases and the V segment lost 6 bases, leaving 4 bases of the junction unmatched. This CDR3 has 15 residues. The germline V gene has CDR1 DFQATT and CDR2 SNEGSKA (reference sequence). The CDR3 spells CSARLAGGSSYEQYF. CDR3 nucleotides: TGCAGTGCCAGACTAGCGGGGGGGTCCTCCTACGAGCAGTACTTC.

In regard to this clonotype: A read error is possible here, since a much larger clone lies one base away. This chain links TRBV3-1 with TRBJ2-5, with 7 bases matching TRBD1. CDR1 and CDR2 (germline): LGHDT, YNNKEL (reference sequence). This CDR3 is built from 14 residues. The CDR3 bases are TGTGCCAGCGGCCAAGGGCTCGACAGGGATGAGCAGTACTTC. Its protein is CASGQGLDRDEQYF.

The V gene is TRBV7-2, the J gene TRBJ2-7, with no clear D. Between the trimmed V and J ends, which lost 7 bases and 10 bases, there was a span of 17 bases. The CDR3 is 12 amino acids. Germline CDR1 reads SGHTA; CDR2 reads FQGNSA. This chain's CDR3 is CASTHLHPSQYF. The CDR3, as DNA: TGTGCCAGCACCCACCTTCATCCTTCCCAGTACTTC.

This clonotype was seen more than once but under ten times. The rearrangement joins TRBV18 to TRBJ1-5; no clear D gene. Germline-derived CDR1 and CDR2 are KGHSH and LQKENI. V dropped 4 bases and J dropped 3 bases, with 4 bases sitting between them. This CDR3 has 12 residues. This chain's CDR3 is CASSLYNQPQHF. The CDR3, as DNA: TGTGCCAGCTCACTCTACAATCAGCCCCAGCATTTT.